This T cell receptor beta chain was sequenced in a study of CD8 T cells in ankylosing spondylitis. This clonotype showed up many times. Per the germline V gene, CDR1 is MGHRA and CDR2 is YSYEKL. The CDR3 totals 13 residues. Trimming took 0 bases from V and 7 from J, leaving 10 bases between them. Researchers built TCR beta libraries using quantitative 5'-RACE with molecular barcodes. MiXCR was run by TCRdb on the 5' RACE reads, yielding one entry per CDR3 protein. Of about 240,000 distinct CDR3 sequences listed, roughly 10% are singletons. The receptor comes from a male donor with ankylosing spondylitis or in good health (not recorded which). The sample consisted of blood, either unsorted or a sorted T cell fraction (not recorded which). The gene calls are TRBV4-1 and TRBJ2-7; no clear D. CDR3 DNA: TGCGCCAGCAGCCAAGACCCCGGGTCGGAGCAGTACTTC. Protein sequence: CASSQDPGSEQYF.